This T cell receptor beta chain was profiled in a study of blood T cell repertoires in COVID-19. Study-wide context: Material from acute and convalescent COVID-19 was sourced from the United States, Italy and Spain.

V trimming: 10 bases; J trimming: 0 bases; junction bases outside the gene matches: 11. Germline CDR1 is ENHRY and CDR2 is SYGVKD. The CDR3 is 15 residues long. Methods used by the authors: Counts of nucleated cells, estimated from reference gene primer amplification, were obtained. TCRdb keeps only in-frame clones here, not all; method: immunoSEQ multiplex PCR. D and trimming were read from the DNA, whereas the V and J calls and clone size are those reported in that table. The table lists more than 350,000 clones, around 90% of them singletons. The sequence derives from a woman aged 25 to 39 with COVID-19, enrolled during active disease. The sequenced sample consisted of peripheral blood. The chain carries TRBV10-3 and TRBJ1-2, with 7 positions matching TRBD1. The CDR3 sequence is CATQETGSTNYGYTF. The DNA of the CDR3 is TGTGCCACCCAAGAGACAGGGAGTACTAACTATGGCTACACCTTC.